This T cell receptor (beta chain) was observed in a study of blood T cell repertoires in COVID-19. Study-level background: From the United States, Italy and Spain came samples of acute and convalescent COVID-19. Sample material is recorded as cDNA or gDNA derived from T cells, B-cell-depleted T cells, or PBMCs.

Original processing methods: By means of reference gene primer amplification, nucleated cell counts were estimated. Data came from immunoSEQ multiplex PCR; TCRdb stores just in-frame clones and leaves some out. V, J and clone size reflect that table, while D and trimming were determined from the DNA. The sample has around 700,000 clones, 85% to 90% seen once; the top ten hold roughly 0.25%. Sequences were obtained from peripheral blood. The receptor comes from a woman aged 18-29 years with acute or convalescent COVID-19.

The CDR3 region is CATGLPYGTEAFF. DNA of the CDR3: TGTGCCACCGGACTCCCCTATGGGACTGAAGCTTTCTTT. The genes are TRBV6-5 and TRBJ1-1; D not certain. This CDR3 contains 13 residues. V lost 10 bases and J lost 5, with 17 bases in between. Germline values: CDR1 MNHEY, CDR2 SVGAGI.